This T cell receptor beta chain comes out of a study of glioma-infiltrating T cells. The wider study: WHO grade II oligodendrogliomas or astrocytomas, plus non-recurrent WHO grade IV glioblastomas, were sampled. Target coverage was about 4.5- to 10-fold for 850,000 to 1,000,000 blood T cells. Study-wide findings and caveats: Non-neoplastic patients had below-expected tissue-blood divergence, while all gliomas exceeded expectation.

Amplification of TCR alpha and beta CDR3 regions from RNA used iRepertoire nested multiplex PCR. Tissue mRNA or PBMC total RNA, roughly 90-450 ng, went into one-step reverse transcription and amplification. Via MiXCR, TCRdb re-called the multiplex PCR reads, giving one row per CDR3 protein. The table has 300,000 to 450,000 distinct CDR3 sequences, more than 35% seen once. Concerning this clonotype: Its antigen remains unidentified.

The sequencing input was glioma tissue, nonneoplastic brain tissue, or PBMCs (not recorded which). This clonotype was sampled from a human donor with low-grade glioma or glioblastoma, undergoing nonglioma brain surgery, or in good health (not recorded which).

The CDR3 DNA is TGTGCCGGCGGACAGAGCTCTGGAAACACCATATATTTT. This gives the protein CAGGQSSGNTIYF. The chain employs TRBV2 and TRBJ1-3; tentatively, D is TRBD1 (6 bases). With 11 bases removed from V and 0 bases from J, the gap between germline ends came to 11 bases. From germline, CDR1 is SNHLY and CDR2 FYNNEI. This CDR3 spans 13 amino acids.